Below, one TCR beta chain is given with its context. The antigen is undetermined. Using immunoSEQ multiplex PCR, the repertoire was profiled, and TCRdb retains in-frame clones only, with some absent. Found here are roughly 100,000 clones, 86% of them singletons; the top ten hold under 4.5%. The CDR3 totals 15 residues. CDR1 and CDR2 (germline): SGHRS, YFSETQ. Trimming cost V 0 bases and J 6 bases; bases outside gene matches: 6. This sample stems from a study of cytomegalovirus exposure and HLA in healthy donors. Study results and caveats: The classifier reportedly diagnosed cytomegalovirus status with high specificity and sensitivity. A few chains linked to CMV were shown in vitro to be specific for CMV antigens.

The chain has TRBV5-1 and TRBJ1-1; 9 bases are shared with TRBD1. Material for sequencing was PBMCs. The sequence was collected from a woman under 30 in good health and CMV-seropositive. The chain's CDR3 is CASSLEGRTGAEAFF. The CDR3, as DNA: TGCGCCAGCAGCTTGGAAGGACGGACAGGGGCTGAAGCTTTCTTT.